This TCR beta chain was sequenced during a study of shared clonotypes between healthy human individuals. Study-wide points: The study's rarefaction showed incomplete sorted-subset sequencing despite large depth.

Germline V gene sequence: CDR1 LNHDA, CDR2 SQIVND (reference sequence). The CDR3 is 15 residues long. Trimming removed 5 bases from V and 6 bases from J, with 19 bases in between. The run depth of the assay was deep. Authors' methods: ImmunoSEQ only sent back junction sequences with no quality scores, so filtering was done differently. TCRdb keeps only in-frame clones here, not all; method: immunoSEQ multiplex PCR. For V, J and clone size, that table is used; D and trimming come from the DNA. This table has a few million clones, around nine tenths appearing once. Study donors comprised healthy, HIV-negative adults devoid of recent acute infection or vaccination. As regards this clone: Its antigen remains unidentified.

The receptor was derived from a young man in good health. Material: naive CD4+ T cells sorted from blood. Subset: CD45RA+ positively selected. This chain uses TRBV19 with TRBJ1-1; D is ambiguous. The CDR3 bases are TGTGCCAGTAGTTTTACGTCTCATTCTGGCGCTGAAGCTTTCTTT. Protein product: CASSFTSHSGAEAFF.